The 18 T cell receptor beta chains below were found in one sample sequenced in a study of blood T cells in healthy people across ages. The authors ran a second PCR of roughly 6 to 12 cycles using a sample-barcoded 5' primer and a J-beta primer mix. TCRdb itself ran the 5' RACE reads through MiXCR, one entry per CDR3 protein. The top ten hold roughly 34% of the sample, which has hundreds of thousands of distinct CDR3 sequences, approximately 59% seen once. Sample: blood. The receptors come from a man aged 55 to 70 in good health.

This rearrangement joins TRBV6-5 to TRBJ1-4; a possible D gene is TRBD1 (6 bases). Trimming took 4 bases from V and 6 from J, leaving 24 bases between them. The CDR3 sequence is 18 residues long. Germline V gene lookup returns CDR1 MNHEY and CDR2 SVGAGI. CDR3 DNA sequence: TGTGCCAGCAGTTCCCTCGGTAAACCGGGACAAATAGATGAAAAACTGTTTTTT. This encodes CASSSLGKPGQIDEKLFF.

This clonotype occurred a few times. The rearrangement links TRBV20-1 to TRBJ2-1, with unresolved D. From germline, CDR1 is DFQATT and CDR2 SNEGSKA (reference sequence). There are 14 residues in the CDR3. V was cut by 3 bases and J by 0 bases, with 9 bases left in between. The CDR3 DNA is TGCAGTGCTAGTTACCAACCCTCCTACAATGAGCAGTTCTTC. Translation gives CSASYQPSYNEQFF.

A few counts support this clonotype. V usage is TRBV28 and J usage is TRBJ2-4; 7 nucleotides line up with TRBD1. This CDR3 has 12 amino acids. Per the germline V gene, CDR1 is MDHEN and CDR2 is SYDVKM. Trimming took 7 bases from V and 6 from J; bases not matched to a gene: 3. CDR3 sequence reads: CASTDRRNIQYF. For the CDR3, the DNA is TGTGCCAGCACGGACAGGCGAAACATTCAGTACTTC.

The rearrangement links TRBV7-9 to TRBJ2-3; a weak D match, TRBD2 (5 bases). This CDR3 is 13 amino acids long. Germline CDR1 is SEHNR and CDR2 is FQNEAQ (reference sequence). CDR3 loop: CALRGSGTDTQYF. The CDR3 bases are TGTGCTCTACGGGGATCGGGCACAGATACGCAGTATTTT.

This clonotype was found a few times. The chain employs TRBV5-1 and TRBJ2-5, with TRBD1 matching over 8 bases. Looked up from germline, CDR1 is SGHRS and CDR2 is YFSETQ. The length of the CDR3 is 15 residues. V trimming: 4 bases; J trimming: 5 bases; junction bases outside the gene matches: 10. The chain's CDR3 is CASSLRTGQMETQYF. In DNA, the CDR3 is TGCGCCAGCAGCCTGAGGACAGGGCAGATGGAGACCCAGTACTTC.

This clonotype was seen more than once but under ten times. The V and J genes are TRBV27 and TRBJ2-5, with 8 bases that match TRBD1. After removal of 0 bases from V and 3 bases from J, the junction contained 6 bases not matched to a gene. Germline V gene data show CDR1 as MNHEY and CDR2 as SMNVEV (reference sequence). This CDR3 has 16 residues. CDR3 in DNA: TGTGCCAGCAGTTTATCCTTGGGGACAGGTGAAGAGACCCAGTACTTC. It translates to CASSLSLGTGEETQYF.

The CDR3 protein is CASRIRPYSYNEQFF. CDR3 nucleotide sequence: TGTGCCAGCAGGATCCGGCCCTATAGCTACAATGAGCAGTTCTTC. The V and J genes are TRBV6-1 and TRBJ2-1, with D unclear. Germline CDR1 reads MNHNS; CDR2 reads SASEGT. The CDR3 has 15 amino acids. V was trimmed by 6 bases and J by 3 bases, leaving 15 bases between them.

The chain carries TRBV15 and TRBJ1-5; D may be TRBD1 (5 bases). Trimming took 1 base from V and 0 from J, leaving 10 bases between them. Germline loops: CDR1 LNHNV, CDR2 YYDKDF (reference sequence). The CDR3 spans 16 residues. The CDR3 sequence: CATSRGPGLSNQPQHF. Here the CDR3 DNA reads TGTGCCACCAGCAGAGGGCCAGGGCTTAGCAATCAGCCCCAGCATTTT. Full variable domain (rest looked up from reference TRBV15 and TRBJ1-5): DAMVIQNPRYQVTQFGKPVTLSCSQTLNHNVMYWYQQKSSQAPKLLFHYYDKDFNNEADTPDNFQSRRPNTSFCFLDIRSPGLGDTAMYLCATSRGPGLSNQPQHFGDGTRLSIL.

The rearrangement links TRBV28 to TRBJ2-7; 9 bases line up with TRBD2. This CDR3 is 15 amino acids long. The V gene end was trimmed by 4 bases and the J gene end by 7 bases; junction bases not matched to a gene: 11. Germline CDR1 is MDHEN and CDR2 is SYDVKM. Here the CDR3 reads CASSSSPRLAGEQYF. As DNA, the CDR3 is TGTGCCAGCAGTTCCTCCCCGAGGCTAGCGGGGGAGCAGTACTTC.

The chain employs TRBV20-1 and TRBJ1-2, with D possibly TRBD1 on 5 matching bases. The CDR3 totals 14 residues. V lost 0 bases and J lost 6, with 14 bases in between. Germline CDR1 DFQATT, CDR2 SNEGSKA (reference sequence). The CDR3 DNA follows: TGCAGTGCTAGAGAGGGGCAGGCCGACAATGGCTACACCTTC. This translates into CSAREGQADNGYTF.

The J gene is TRBJ2-5, the V gene TRBV11-2, with 7 bases identical to TRBD2. The CDR3 covers 14 residues. Germline V lookup: CDR1 SGHAT, CDR2 FQNNGV. Losses at the gene ends were 4 bases for V and 7 bases for J; bases not matched to a gene: 9. In nucleotides, the CDR3 is TGTGCCAGCAGCTCGGGACTAATCTCGTGGACCCAGTACTTC. Residues: CASSSGLISWTQYF.

The chain links TRBV24-1 to TRBJ2-4, with unresolved D. V gave up 5 bases and J gave up 0 bases, with 10 bases separating them. The CDR3 runs to 15 residues. CDR1 and CDR2 from the germline V gene are KGHDR and SFDVKD. The CDR3 DNA is TGTGCCACCAGTGCCATGACCGTAGCCAAAAACATTCAGTACTTC. Its translation: CATSAMTVAKNIQYF.

The chain carries TRBV2 and TRBJ2-1; D unclear. CDR1 is SNHLY and CDR2 is FYNNEI in the germline V gene. The CDR3 spans 17 residues. The V end lost 0 bases, the J end lost 0 bases, and 12 bases lay between the germline ends. The CDR3 is CASSEAGFSPSYNEQFF. The CDR3 coding sequence is TGTGCCAGCAGTGAAGCCGGGTTCTCCCCCTCCTACAATGAGCAGTTCTTC.

This clonotype was counted a single time. The V gene is TRBV4-2, the J gene TRBJ2-6; a weak D match, TRBD2 (6 bases). Trimming pared 1 base from V and 2 bases from J, leaving 18 bases between. CDR1 and CDR2 from the germline V gene are LGHNA and YNFKEQ. CDR3 length equals 19 residues. CDR3 in DNA: TGTGCCAGCAGCCAAGTGGGGCTTGGGGAGGCAGCTGGGGCCAACGTCCTGACTTTC. The encoded protein is CASSQVGLGEAAGANVLTF.

The V gene is TRBV7-7, the J gene TRBJ2-7; maybe TRBD1 (5 bases). The germline V and J ends were trimmed by 1 base and 3 bases, with 13 bases remaining between them. CDR1 SSHAT and CDR2 FNYEAQ come from the germline V gene (reference sequence). The CDR3 is 15 amino acids. The CDR3 spells CASSLGHSTDYEQYF. The CDR3 region has the DNA TGTGCCAGCAGCTTAGGCCACTCGACAGACTACGAGCAGTACTTC.

The chain combines TRBV13 with TRBJ2-7; D might be TRBD2 (6 bases). This CDR3 is built from 15 residues. CDR1 and CDR2 from the germline V gene are PRHDT and FYEKMQ (reference sequence). V was trimmed by 0 bases and J by 2 bases, leaving 11 bases between them. The CDR3 DNA reads TGTGCCAGCAGCTTAGGGGGACTGTCCACCTACGAGCAGTACTTC. It yields the protein CASSLGGLSTYEQYF.

This clonotype has more than one count but fewer than ten. This chain joins TRBV11-2 and TRBJ2-7; 9 nucleotides agree with TRBD1. From germline, CDR1 is SGHAT and CDR2 FQNNGV. J was trimmed by 2 bases and V by 5 bases; bases with no gene match: 4. CDR3 size: 14 residues. The CDR3 spells CASSQYRGPYEQYF. CDR3 coding DNA: TGTGCCAGCAGCCAGTACAGGGGGCCCTACGAGCAGTACTTC. The variable domain in full, completed from reference TRBV11-2 and TRBJ2-7, reads EAGVAQSPRYKIIEKRQSVAFWCNPISGHATLYWYQQILGQGPKLLIQFQNNGVVDDSQLPKDRFSAERLKGVDSTLKIQPAKLEDSAVYLCASSQYRGPYEQYFGPGTRLTVT.

This sequence joins TRBV5-1 and TRBJ2-1; D is unresolved. Germline-derived CDR1 and CDR2 are SGHRS and YFSETQ. V was shortened by 3 bases and J by 9 bases, with 13 bases between the two germline ends. This CDR3 has 13 residues. The CDR3 spells CASSSGPSVEQFF. The CDR3 coding sequence is TGCGCCAGCAGCTCCGGGCCGTCGGTTGAGCAGTTCTTC.